Listed below are T cell receptor beta chains from one sample, sequenced in a study of glioma-infiltrating T cells after dendritic cell vaccination. Clones were read by immunoSEQ multiplex PCR, and TCRdb kept only the in-frame ones, dropping some. The sample includes 90,000 to 140,000 clones, 90% of them seen just once. The sequencing here drew on blood, taken after dendritic cell vaccination. The receptors originated from a human donor with glioblastoma. Both conserved end residues are part of each CDR3. A D gene is named only where the DNA matches it firmly. A row's size may be missing; if present it is once, few, many or a size class.

abundance: .; len: 14; j_gene: TRBJ2-2; v_gene: TRBV27; d_gene: .; CDR3nt: TGTGCCAGCAGTTTAAAGAGGAACACCGGGGAGCTGTTTTTT; CDR3aa: CASSLKRNTGELFF
abundance: .; len: 11; j_gene: TRBJ2-5; v_gene: TRBV19; d_gene: .; CDR3nt: TGTGCCAGTAGTTCCGAGGGGACCCAGTACTTC; CDR3aa: CASSSEGTQYF
abundance: few; len: 13; j_gene: TRBJ1-3; v_gene: TRBV5-1; d_gene: .; CDR3nt: TGCGCCAGCAGCCTGAATATTGGTAGCACCATATATTTT; CDR3aa: CASSLNIGSTIYF
abundance: .; len: 15; j_gene: TRBJ1-3; v_gene: TRBV6-1; d_gene: TRBD1; CDR3nt: TGTGCCAGCAGTGCCGGGACAGACTCTGGAAACACCATATATTTT; CDR3aa: CASSAGTDSGNTIYF
abundance: few; len: 14; j_gene: TRBJ1-1; v_gene: TRBV7-9; d_gene: .; CDR3nt: TGTGCCAGCAGCTCCGATTTTATGAGTACTGAAGCTTTCTTT; CDR3aa: CASSSDFMSTEAFF
abundance: .; len: 13; j_gene: TRBJ1-2; v_gene: TRBV6-1; d_gene: .; CDR3nt: TGTGCCAGCAGGGAGACGGAGAACTATGGCTACACCTTC; CDR3aa: CASRETENYGYTF
abundance: .; len: 13; j_gene: TRBJ1-2; v_gene: TRBV14; d_gene: .; CDR3nt: TGTGCCAGCAGCCCGGGAGTGAGCTATGGCTACACCTTC; CDR3aa: CASSPGVSYGYTF
abundance: .; len: 15; j_gene: TRBJ2-2; v_gene: TRBV9; d_gene: .; CDR3nt: TGTGCCAGCAGCGTAGACGGAGTGAACACCGGGGAGCTGTTTTTT; CDR3aa: CASSVDGVNTGELFF
abundance: .; len: 15; j_gene: TRBJ2-2; v_gene: TRBV5-1; d_gene: .; CDR3nt: TGCGCCAGCAGCTCGGGGGACAGGAACACCGGGGAGCTGTTTTTT; CDR3aa: CASSSGDRNTGELFF
abundance: .; len: 16; j_gene: TRBJ1-4; v_gene: TRBV5-4; d_gene: .; CDR3nt: TGTGCCAGCACGATCGGGGGGGGCGGGGGGAATGAAAAACTGTTTTTT; CDR3aa: CASTIGGGGGNEKLFF
abundance: .; len: 14; j_gene: TRBJ2-5; v_gene: TRBV7-6; d_gene: TRBD2; CDR3nt: TGTGCCAGCAGCCCCGGGACTAGCACAGAGACCCAGTACTTC; CDR3aa: CASSPGTSTETQYF
abundance: .; len: 14; j_gene: TRBJ2-7; v_gene: TRBV7-8; d_gene: TRBD2; CDR3nt: TGTGCCAGCAGCCCACTAGCGGGGCCCTACGAGCAGTACTTC; CDR3aa: CASSPLAGPYEQYF
abundance: .; len: 15; j_gene: TRBJ1-2; v_gene: TRBV10-3; d_gene: TRBD1; CDR3nt: TGTGCCATCAGTGCCACAGGGGAGGCTAACTATGGCTACACCTTC; CDR3aa: CAISATGEANYGYTF
abundance: .; len: 16; j_gene: TRBJ2-7; v_gene: TRBV15; d_gene: TRBD1; CDR3nt: TGTGCCACCAGCAAAGACAGGGCTAGTACCGCCTACGAGCAGTACTTC; CDR3aa: CATSKDRASTAYEQYF
abundance: few; len: 17; j_gene: TRBJ2-4; v_gene: TRBV7-9; d_gene: .; CDR3nt: TGTGCCAGCAGCACTGGGGTGGGGGGATCAGCCAAAAACATTCAGTACTTC; CDR3aa: CASSTGVGGSAKNIQYF
abundance: .; len: 11; j_gene: TRBJ2-3; v_gene: TRBV30; d_gene: .; CDR3nt: TGTGCCCGAGGAAGCACAGATACGCAGTATTTT; CDR3aa: CARGSTDTQYF
abundance: .; len: 17; j_gene: TRBJ2-2; v_gene: TRBV6-1; d_gene: TRBD1; CDR3nt: TGTGCCAGCAGTGAAGCTGGCCGAAGGGGGCGGGTGTGGGAGCTGTTTTTT; CDR3aa: CASSEAGRRGRVWELFF
abundance: .; len: 16; j_gene: TRBJ1-2; v_gene: TRBV9; d_gene: .; CDR3nt: TGTGCCAGCAGCTTGCTTCCTCAGGGTATAGACTATGGCTACACCTTC; CDR3aa: CASSLLPQGIDYGYTF
abundance: .; len: 15; j_gene: TRBJ1-1; v_gene: TRBV18; d_gene: .; CDR3nt: TGTGCCAGCTCACCACCTAACAGACTGAACACTGAAGCTTTCTTT; CDR3aa: CASSPPNRLNTEAFF